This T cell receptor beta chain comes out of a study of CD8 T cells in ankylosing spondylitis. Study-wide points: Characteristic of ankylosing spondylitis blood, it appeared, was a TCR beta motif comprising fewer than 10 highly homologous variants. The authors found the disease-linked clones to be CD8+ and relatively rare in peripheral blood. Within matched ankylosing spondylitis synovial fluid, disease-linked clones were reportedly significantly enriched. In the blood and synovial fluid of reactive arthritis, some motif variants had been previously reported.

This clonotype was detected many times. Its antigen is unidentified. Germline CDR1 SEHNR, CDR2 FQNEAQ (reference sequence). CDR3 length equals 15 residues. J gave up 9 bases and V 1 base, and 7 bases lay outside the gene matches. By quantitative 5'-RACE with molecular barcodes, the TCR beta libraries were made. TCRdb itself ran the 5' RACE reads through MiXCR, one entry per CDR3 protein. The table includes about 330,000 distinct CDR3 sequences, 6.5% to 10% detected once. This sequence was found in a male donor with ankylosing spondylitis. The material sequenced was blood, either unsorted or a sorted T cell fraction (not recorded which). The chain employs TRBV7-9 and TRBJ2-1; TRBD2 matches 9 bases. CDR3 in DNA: TGTGCCAGCAGCTTAGGTAGCGGGAGCATTATTGAGCAGTTCTTC. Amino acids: CASSLGSGSIIEQFF.